Each of the 31 T cell receptor beta chains below was sequenced from the same sample in a study of blood T cell repertoires in COVID-19. The protocol was immunoSEQ multiplex PCR, while the TCRdb copy is restricted to in-frame clones and leaves out a portion. The repertoire holds roughly 54,000 clones, with approximately 91% as singletons. Sequencing was performed on peripheral blood. These TCRs come from a man aged 45-65 years with acute or convalescent COVID-19.

J is TRBJ1-4 and V is TRBV6-5, with a tentative D call TRBD1 (6 bases). This CDR3 comprises 15 residues. Trimming removed 5 bases at V and 3 bases at J, with 13 bases between. Germline V gives CDR1 MNHEY, CDR2 SVGAGI. The DNA of the CDR3 is TGTGCCAGCAGTATACAGGGACCGGCTAATGAAAAACTGTTTTTT. Translating it yields CASSIQGPANEKLFF.

Here the CDR3 DNA reads TGTGCCAGCAGCCAATTTACGGAGAATCAGCCCCAGCATTTT. It translates to CASSQFTENQPQHF. The chain has TRBV7-8 and TRBJ1-5; unclear D gene. This CDR3 spans 14 amino acids. The germline gives CDR1 SGHVS, CDR2 FQNEAQ. The V gene lost 5 bases and the J gene lost 4 bases, with 12 bases spanning the gap.

The chain has TRBV20-1 and TRBJ2-7; tentative D call: TRBD1 (5 bases). This CDR3 is 15 amino acids long. Germline lookup yields CDR1 DFQATT and CDR2 SNEGSKA (reference sequence). Trimming removed 3 bases from V and 2 bases from J, with 17 bases in between. As DNA, the CDR3 is TGCAGTGCTAGTACTGACAGCCGCCACACCTACGAGCAGTACTTC. It translates to CSASTDSRHTYEQYF.

The chain recombines TRBV11-2 with TRBJ2-5; 8 bases line up with TRBD1. CDR1 SGHAT and CDR2 FQNNGV come from the germline V gene. Trimming took 5 bases from V and 4 from J; bases not matched to a gene: 6. The CDR3 consists of 14 residues. The CDR3 here is CASSPRGRGETQYF. CDR3 coding DNA: TGTGCCAGCAGCCCCAGGGGGCGGGGAGAGACCCAGTACTTC.

The chain uses TRBV5-1 and TRBJ2-1; TRBD2 aligns across 7 bases. Germline loops: CDR1 SGHRS, CDR2 YFSETQ. Unmatched junction bases numbered 8, after V lost 0 bases and J lost 8 bases. The CDR3 length is 15 residues. CDR3 in DNA: TGCGCCAGCAGCTTGGGGTCACTAGCGAGCTATGAGCAGTTCTTC. This sequence encodes CASSLGSLASYEQFF.

This chain uses TRBV7-2 with TRBJ2-5; D is perhaps TRBD2 (5 bases). In germline, CDR1 is SGHTA, CDR2 FQGNSA. There are 13 residues in the CDR3. V dropped 4 bases and J dropped 9 bases, with 15 bases sitting between them. The CDR3 region is CASSSRPRRAQYF. CDR3 nucleotide sequence: TGTGCCAGCAGCTCACGGCCCCGGCGGGCCCAGTACTTC.

The V call is TRBV7-2, the J call TRBJ2-2, with TRBD2 identical over 8 bases. The CDR3 runs 14 residues. Trimming removed 4 bases from V and 4 bases from J; junction bases left unmatched: 2. Germline assignment: CDR1 SGHTA and CDR2 FQGNSA. CDR3 region: CASSSGTSTGELFF. CDR3 bases: TGTGCCAGCAGCTCTGGGACTAGCACCGGGGAGCTGTTTTTT.

This sequence joins TRBV6-6 and TRBJ2-7, with unresolved D. Trimming took off 7 bases at V and 3 bases at J, with 16 bases between the two ends. Germline V gene lookup returns CDR1 MNHNY and CDR2 SVGAGI (reference sequence). The CDR3 has 14 amino acids. The CDR3, as DNA: TGTGCCAGCACCAGGAAAAACAGAGACTACGAGCAGTACTTC. Protein sequence: CASTRKNRDYEQYF.

The V call is TRBV11-2, the J call TRBJ1-4; TRBD1 aligns across 7 bases. Germline CDR1 reads SGHAT; CDR2 reads FQNNGV. The CDR3 contains 15 residues. With V trimmed by 5 bases and J by 7 bases, 10 bases remained unmatched. CDR3 protein: CASSGNRGSGEKLFF. In nucleotides, the CDR3 is TGTGCCAGCAGCGGAAACAGGGGCAGCGGTGAAAAACTGTTTTTT.

The V gene is TRBV24-1, the J gene TRBJ1-2; the D gene is possibly TRBD1 (6 bases). Trimming stripped 5 bases from V and 3 bases from J, with 18 bases between. The CDR3 covers 16 residues. The germline V gene has CDR1 KGHDR and CDR2 SFDVKD. The CDR3 bases are TGTGCCACCAGTGCCAATACAGGGTACCAGGACTATGGCTACACCTTC. It yields the protein CATSANTGYQDYGYTF.

The chain uses TRBV7-9 and TRBJ2-3; 10 bases fit TRBD2. Per the germline V gene, CDR1 is SEHNR and CDR2 is FQNEAQ (reference sequence). The ends lost 4 bases at V and 3 bases at J; junction bases unmatched: 1. The CDR3 is 14 residues long. DNA for the CDR3: TGTGCCAGCAGCTCTAGCGGGAGAACAGATACGCAGTATTTT. Its protein product is CASSSSGRTDTQYF.

The chain couples TRBV3-1 (or the pseudogene TRBV3-2) to TRBJ2-4, with 8 positions matching TRBD2. The CDR3 is 17 residues long. After removal of 4 bases from V and 4 bases from J, the junction contained 12 bases not matched to a gene. Germline CDR1 and CDR2: LGHDT and YNNKEL (reference sequence). This chain's CDR3 is CASSPEVAGWSKNIQYF. CDR3 sequence (DNA): TGTGCCAGCAGCCCGGAGGTAGCGGGATGGTCTAAAAACATTCAGTACTTC.

The CDR3 DNA sequence: TGTGCCAGCAGAACCAGGAATTATAGCAATCAGCCCCAGCATTTT. It codes for CASRTRNYSNQPQHF. This chain uses TRBV21-1 with TRBJ1-5; TRBD1 was called by the table and not checked on the DNA. TRBV21-1 is recorded as a pseudogene. The CDR3 has 15 amino acids.

The chain recombines TRBV19 with TRBJ2-7, with D perhaps matching TRBD2 (6 bases). The CDR3 length is 14 residues. Trimming stripped 1 base from V and 3 bases from J, with 10 bases between. Germline V lookup: CDR1 LNHDA, CDR2 SQIVND (reference sequence). CDR3 amino acids: CASSIGGGSYEQYF. The CDR3 DNA follows: TGTGCCAGTAGTATAGGGGGAGGAAGCTACGAGCAGTACTTC.

The chain recombines TRBV29-1 with TRBJ1-1; no clear D gene. CDR3 size: 11 residues. Deletions cut 3 bases from V and 10 bases from J, with 12 bases between. Germline assignment: CDR1 SQVTM and CDR2 ANQGSEA. The CDR3 coding sequence is TGCAGCGTTGAGGGCAAAAGTAGAGCTTTCTTT. This gives the protein CSVEGKSRAFF. Full variable domain (remainder filled in from reference TRBV29-1 and TRBJ1-1): SAVISQKPSRDICQRGTSLTIQCQVDSQVTMMFWYRQQPGQSLTLIATANQGSEATYESGFVIDKFPISRPNLTFSTLTVSNMSPEDSSIYLCSVEGKSRAFFGQGTRLTVV.

This chain connects TRBV9 to TRBJ2-3, with a weak D call TRBD2 (5 bases). CDR1 SGDLS and CDR2 YYNGEE come from the germline V gene. The CDR3 consists of 18 residues. V was trimmed by 3 bases and J by 0 bases, leaving 20 bases between them. This CDR3 is CASSADLRVTGSTDTQYF. CDR3 sequence (DNA): TGTGCCAGCAGCGCAGATTTGCGCGTGACGGGGAGCACAGATACGCAGTATTTT.

This chain links TRBV4-1 with TRBJ1-2; 10 nucleotides match TRBD1. This CDR3 is 15 amino acids long. Trimming cost V 3 bases and J 4 bases; bases outside gene matches: 5. Germline CDR1 reads MGHRA; CDR2 reads YSYEKL. CDR3 amino acids: CASSQQWTGGYGYTF. CDR3 DNA sequence: TGCGCCAGCAGCCAGCAATGGACAGGGGGCTATGGCTACACCTTC.

The DNA of the CDR3 is TGTGCCTGGAACCAGGGGGCGCACACTGAAGCTTTCTTT. The encoded protein is CAWNQGAHTEAFF. V gene TRBV30 combines with J gene TRBJ1-1; 8 nucleotides match TRBD1. CDR1 is GTSNPN and CDR2 is SVGIG in the germline V gene (reference sequence). The CDR3 runs 13 residues. V lost 4 bases, J lost 3 bases, and 4 bases stayed unmatched.

The chain has TRBV29-1 and TRBJ1-4; 10 nucleotides agree with TRBD1. The CDR3 extends over 13 amino acids. In germline, CDR1 is SQVTM, CDR2 ANQGSEA. Unmatched junction bases numbered 4, after V lost 6 bases and J lost 6 bases. The CDR3 bases are TGCAGCGTGCGGACAGGGGGTTATGAAAAACTGTTTTTT. Translating it yields CSVRTGGYEKLFF.

This chain joins TRBV6-2 or TRBV6-3 and TRBJ2-2; D is uncertain. The germline gives CDR1 MNHEY, CDR2 SVGEGT. The CDR3 runs 13 residues. Trimming pared 3 bases from V and 5 bases from J, leaving 7 bases between. CDR3 in amino acids: CASSYSSTGELFF. CDR3 in DNA: TGTGCCAGCAGTTATTCGAGTACCGGGGAGCTGTTTTTT.

A single count supports this clone. The DNA of the CDR3 is TGTGCCAGCAGCTACGGGACAGAGGAGCAGTTCTTC. Encoded protein: CASSYGTEEQFF. The chain has TRBV11-3 and TRBJ2-1, with 7 bases aligning to TRBD1. This CDR3 has 12 amino acids. The V and J ends lost 4 bases and 10 bases, in that order; junction bases with no gene match: 4. The germline CDR1 and CDR2 sequences are SGHNT and YENEEA.

This chain links TRBV10-3 with TRBJ1-2; 11 bases map to TRBD1. Germline V gene lookup returns CDR1 ENHRY and CDR2 SYGVKD. This CDR3 has 16 residues. V trimming: 1 base; J trimming: 3 bases; junction bases outside the gene matches: 4. This CDR3 is CAISELRTGGDYGYTF. The CDR3 DNA is TGTGCCATCAGTGAGTTACGGACAGGGGGCGACTATGGCTACACCTTC.

Note on this clone: Mismatch with germline at one junction end may stem from a read error. The J gene is TRBJ2-1, the V gene TRBV6-5, with 10 positions matching TRBD2. Germline CDR1 is MNHEY and CDR2 is SVGAGI. This CDR3 is 14 amino acids long. CDR3 nucleotides: TGTGCCAGCAGCGTTGTGGGACAGCGGGAGGGCCCGGTCTTC. Translation: CASSVVGQREGPVF.

The V gene is TRBV13, the J gene TRBJ1-5, with D possibly matching TRBD1 (5 bases). Trimming cost V 5 bases and J 3 bases, with 23 bases left between them. The CDR3 contains 18 residues. Looked up from germline, CDR1 is PRHDT and CDR2 is FYEKMQ (reference sequence). CDR3 amino acids: CASSPIIHGHCINQPQHF. CDR3 sequence (DNA): TGTGCCAGCAGCCCGATAATCCACGGACACTGTATCAATCAGCCCCAGCATTTT.

The chain employs TRBV19 and TRBJ1-5; 8 bases fit TRBD1. Germline V gives CDR1 LNHDA, CDR2 SQIVND (reference sequence). The trim removed 0 bases at V and 7 bases at J, leaving 8 bases unmatched. The CDR3 totals 16 residues. CDR3 amino acids: CASSIDLDRVDQPQHF. CDR3 sequence (DNA): TGTGCCAGTAGTATAGATCTGGACAGGGTGGACCAGCCCCAGCATTTT.

The chain employs TRBV23-1 and TRBJ2-7, with 9 bases that match TRBD1. TRBV23-1 is an open reading frame whose function is uncertain. With 2 bases clipped from V and 6 bases from J, the junction kept 5 bases outside the gene matches. The CDR3 spans 14 residues. CDR3 protein: CASSQPGQGAEQYF. CDR3 DNA sequence: TGCGCCAGCAGTCAACCGGGACAGGGCGCCGAGCAGTACTTC.

A single count supports this clone. The chain carries TRBV5-1 and TRBJ1-3; 10 nucleotides agree with TRBD1. Germline loops: CDR1 SGHRS, CDR2 YFSETQ. J lost 2 bases, V lost 5 bases, and 7 bases had no gene match. CDR3 size: 16 residues. CDR3 protein: CASSRGGQGAGNTIYF. The CDR3 DNA reads as TGCGCCAGCAGTCGGGGAGGACAGGGGGCTGGAAACACCATATATTTT.

Details on this clone: The identical CDR3 is also encoded by other nucleotide sequences in the sample. The chain is built from TRBV15 and TRBJ2-7; a possible D gene is TRBD2 (7 bases). Germline-derived CDR1 and CDR2 are LNHNV and YYDKDF (reference sequence). The CDR3 is 14 amino acids. Trimming took 0 bases from V and 4 from J, leaving 10 bases between them. As DNA, the CDR3 is TGTGCCACCAGCAGAGAAGGGGGAGGGTACGAGCAGTACTTC. Protein: CATSREGGGYEQYF.

This clone was observed a single time. V and J are TRBV27 and TRBJ1-5; TRBD1 aligns across 8 bases. The CDR3 runs to 18 residues. Germline trimming cut 5 bases from V and 2 bases from J; bases unmatched to any gene: 14. CDR1 and CDR2 (germline): MNHEY, SMNVEV (reference sequence). CDR3 nucleotide sequence: TGTGCCAGCAGTCCCGGACAGGGTGGGTTTATTGGCAATCAGCCCCAGCATTTT. This gives the protein CASSPGQGGFIGNQPQHF.

This clone has just one count. This rearrangement joins TRBV27 to TRBJ2-3; no clear D. The ends were cut back, 5 bases at V and 1 base at J, with 16 bases in the middle. The CDR3 contains 16 residues. Germline V gives CDR1 MNHEY, CDR2 SMNVEV (reference sequence). DNA of the CDR3: TGTGCCAGCAGTCCTTGGGTCCGTCGGGGCACAGATACGCAGTATTTT. This translates into CASSPWVRRGTDTQYF.

This chain joins TRBV29-1 and TRBJ1-4, with D unresolved. The CDR3 sequence is 14 residues long. CDR1 and CDR2 from the germline V gene are SQVTM and ANQGSEA. Trimming cost V 4 bases and J 0 bases, with 9 bases left between them. CDR3 residues: CSVGGEATNEKLFF. Here the CDR3 DNA reads TGCAGCGTTGGCGGAGAAGCAACTAATGAAAAACTGTTTTTT.